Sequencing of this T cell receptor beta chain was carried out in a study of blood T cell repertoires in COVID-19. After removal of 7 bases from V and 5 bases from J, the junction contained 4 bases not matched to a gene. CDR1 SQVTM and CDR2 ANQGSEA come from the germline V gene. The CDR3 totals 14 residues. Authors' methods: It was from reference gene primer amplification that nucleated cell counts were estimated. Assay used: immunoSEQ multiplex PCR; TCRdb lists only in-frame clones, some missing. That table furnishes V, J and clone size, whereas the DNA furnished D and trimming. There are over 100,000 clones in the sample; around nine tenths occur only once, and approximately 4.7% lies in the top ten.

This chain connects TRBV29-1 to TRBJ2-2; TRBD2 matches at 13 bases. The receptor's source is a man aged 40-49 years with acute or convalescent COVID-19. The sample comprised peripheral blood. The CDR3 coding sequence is TGCAGCGCCGGACTAGCGGGGGTTACCGGGGAGCTGTTTTTT. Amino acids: CSAGLAGVTGELFF.